This T cell receptor (beta chain) was recorded in a study of cytomegalovirus exposure and HLA in healthy donors. CDR3 length: 14 amino acids. V lost 4 bases and J 1 base, leaving 9 bases between the germline ends. The germline V gene has CDR1 SNHLY and CDR2 FYNNEI. The study's findings and limits: Later on, an analysis found that several of the most significant clusters appeared to be linked to common viral pathogens, which included parvovirus B19. The study dropped some indistinguishable V segments, TRBV6-2 and TRBV6-3 among them. One variant, a missense change in DCLRE1C, was linked in a later analysis to TCR beta V- and J-gene trimming.

PCR amplification relied on 60 Vbeta primers (plus 13 Jbeta primers). Clones were read by immunoSEQ multiplex PCR, and TCRdb kept only the in-frame ones, dropping some. The sample lists 180,000 or so clones; 76% were seen once. As regards this clone: Its antigen is as yet unknown.

This rearrangement joins TRBV2 to TRBJ2-3; D is unresolved. The clonotype comes from a man between 18 and 29 years old in good health and CMV-seronegative. Sequencing was performed on PBMCs. As DNA, the CDR3 is TGTGCCAGCAGTGTGCCCCTAGGCACAGATACGCAGTATTTT. It codes for CASSVPLGTDTQYF.